A selection of T cell receptor beta chains follows, all from one sample in a study of cytomegalovirus exposure and HLA in healthy donors. Assay used: immunoSEQ multiplex PCR; TCRdb lists only in-frame clones, some missing. The top ten hold roughly 6% of the sample, which has over 130,000 clones, about four fifths seen once. The sample comprised PBMCs. The receptors here all came from a man aged 50 to 60 in good health and CMV-seropositive. Each CDR3 is given with its conserved first and last residue. The D gene is left open where the match is weak. For some rows the clone size is stated as once, few or many, or as a class when expanded; others skip it.

D	V	J	size	CDR3	DNA
TRBD1	TRBV27	TRBJ2-7	few	CASSLQGAGIHEQYF	TGTGCCAGCAGTCTACAGGGGGCGGGAATCCACGAGCAGTACTTC
.	TRBV21-1	TRBJ2-5	.	CASPDPGGRETQYF	TGTGCCAGCCCCGATCCCGGGGGGAGAGAGACCCAGTACTTC
TRBD1	TRBV6-1	TRBJ2-5	.	CASSEDRGYETQYF	TGTGCCAGCAGTGAAGACAGGGGGTACGAGACCCAGTACTTC
TRBD2	TRBV5-1	TRBJ2-5	.	CASSQVGLAVGETQYF	TGCGCCAGCTCGCAGGTTGGACTAGCGGTCGGAGAGACCCAGTACTTC
TRBD2	TRBV27	TRBJ2-1	.	CASSLSRSGRNEQFF	TGTGCCAGCAGTTTATCGCGGAGCGGGAGGAATGAGCAGTTCTTC
.	TRBV7-8	TRBJ2-2	large	CAITKFSDGELFF	TGTGCCATCACTAAGTTCTCTGACGGGGAGCTGTTTTTT
.	TRBV10-3	TRBJ1-5	.	CAISESGAGQPQHF	TGTGCCATCAGTGAGTCGGGGGCAGGCCAGCCCCAGCATTTT
.	TRBV28	TRBJ2-7	.	CASSLEGGELYEQYF	TGTGCCAGCAGTTTAGAAGGAGGGGAGCTCTACGAGCAGTACTTC
.	TRBV5-4	TRBJ2-5	.	CASSLAQTGEQYF	TGTGCCAGCAGCTTGGCGCAGACGGGGGAGCAGTACTTC
TRBD2	TRBV15	TRBJ2-1	.	CATSRDRGGSYNEQFF	TGTGCCACCAGCAGAGATCGGGGGGGTTCCTACAATGAGCAGTTCTTC
.	TRBV7-2	TRBJ2-7	.	CASSLPGETYEQYF	TGTGCCAGCAGCTTACCAGGGGAAACATACGAGCAGTACTTC
TRBD2	TRBV7-8	TRBJ2-3	.	CASSPRLAGGTDTQYF	TGTGCCAGCAGCCCGAGACTAGCGGGGGGCACAGATACGCAGTATTTT
TRBD2	TRBV18	TRBJ2-7	.	CASSPLAGAGEQYF	TGTGCCAGCTCACCCCTAGCGGGAGCGGGCGAGCAGTACTTC
.	TRBV28	TRBJ2-7	.	CASSLFQYEQYF	TGTGCCAGCAGTTTATTCCAGTACGAGCAGTACTTC
.	TRBV28	TRBJ1-5	.	CASSRVNQPQHF	TGTGCCAGCAGTCGGGTTAATCAGCCCCAGCATTTT
TRBD2	TRBV9	TRBJ2-1	.	CASSVGGGWGDEQFF	TGTGCCAGCAGCGTAGGGGGGGGGTGGGGCGATGAGCAGTTCTTC
TRBD1	TRBV6-5	TRBJ2-5	.	CASTFGQGMETQYF	TGTGCCAGCACTTTCGGACAGGGGATGGAGACCCAGTACTTC
.	TRBV30	TRBJ2-7	.	CAWSGGQRAYEQYF	TGTGCCTGGAGCGGGGGGCAGAGAGCCTACGAGCAGTACTTC
TRBD1	TRBV7-2	TRBJ1-1	.	CASSTNSPGTANTEAFF	TGTGCCAGCAGCACCAATTCTCCCGGGACAGCGAACACTGAAGCTTTCTTT
.	TRBV18	TRBJ2-7	.	CASSPGTRGIYEQYF	TGTGCCAGCTCACCCGGAACAAGGGGGATCTACGAGCAGTACTTC
.	TRBV5-1	TRBJ2-3	.	CASSRYGTPSTDTQYF	TGCGCCAGCAGCCGTTATGGGACACCAAGCACAGATACGCAGTATTTT
TRBD1	TRBV6-5	TRBJ1-2	.	CASSSRTGGNYGYTF	TGTGCCAGCAGCTCCCGGACAGGGGGGAACTATGGCTACACCTTC
TRBD2	TRBV29-1	TRBJ2-7	.	CSVGGLTGGPYEQYF	TGCAGCGTTGGTGGGTTAACGGGAGGGCCCTACGAGCAGTACTTC
.	TRBV30	TRBJ1-3	.	CAWSVPRDTGNTIYF	TGTGCCTGGAGTGTACCCAGGGATACTGGAAACACCATATATTTT
.	TRBV4-2	TRBJ2-3	.	CASSQDRQGMNTQYF	TGTGCCAGCAGCCAAGATCGGCAGGGGATGAATACGCAGTATTTT
.	TRBV11-2	TRBJ1-5	.	CASSLEGDNQPQHF	TGTGCCAGCAGCTTAGAAGGGGACAACCAGCCCCAGCATTTT
.	TRBV28	TRBJ2-2	once	CASTPTGVANTGELFF	TGTGCCAGCACCCCCACGGGGGTGGCGAACACCGGGGAGCTGTTTTTT
.	TRBV5-6	TRBJ1-2	.	CASSLARELLRNYGYTF	TGTGCCAGCAGCTTGGCCCGGGAGCTACTCCGCAACTATGGCTACACCTTC
.	TRBV5-1	TRBJ1-1	few	CASSLGGRITEAFF	TGCGCCAGCAGCTTGGGAGGGAGGATCACTGAAGCTTTCTTT
.	TRBV27	TRBJ2-1	.	CASSTDRSTPKFF	TGTGCCAGCAGTACAGACAGATCAACGCCCAAATTCTTC
.	TRBV2	TRBJ2-7	.	CASRTTQSSYEQYF	TGTGCCAGCAGGACTACCCAGAGCTCCTACGAGCAGTACTTC
.	TRBV7-9	TRBJ2-2	.	CASSHLSRSPGELFF	TGTGCCAGCAGCCATCTTTCGAGGTCGCCCGGGGAGCTGTTTTTT
.	TRBV5-4	TRBJ1-4	.	CASSRSVATNEKLFF	TGTGCCAGCAGCCGCTCGGTGGCAACTAATGAAAAACTGTTTTTT
TRBD2	TRBV2	TRBJ2-2	medium-sized	CASTWASGYPNTGELFF	TGTGCCAGCACTTGGGCTAGCGGTTACCCGAACACCGGGGAGCTGTTTTTT
.	TRBV5-1	TRBJ2-3	.	CASSLATPPTDTQYF	TGCGCCAGCAGCTTAGCGACTCCCCCCACAGATACGCAGTATTTT
.	TRBV5-1	TRBJ2-5	few	CASSFRGPETQYF	TGCGCCAGCAGCTTTAGGGGTCCAGAGACCCAGTACTTC
TRBD2	TRBV5-1	TRBJ2-7	.	CASRSIPRTSGRYWGYEQYF	TGCGCCAGCAGGTCCATTCCCCGGACTAGCGGGAGGTACTGGGGCTACGAGCAGTACTTC
.	TRBV6-1	TRBJ1-2	.	CASSKTGTGVRGYTF	TGTGCCAGCAGTAAAACCGGGACGGGAGTTCGTGGCTACACCTTC
TRBD1	TRBV6-5	TRBJ1-2	.	CASTDRGHYGYTF	TGTGCCAGCACAGACAGGGGGCACTATGGCTACACCTTC
TRBD1	TRBV6-1	TRBJ1-5	.	CASQQGVTQPQHF	TGTGCCAGCCAACAGGGGGTCACTCAGCCCCAGCATTTT
.	TRBV6-5	TRBJ2-1	.	CASSSDGEQFF	TGTGCCAGCAGTTCAGATGGTGAGCAGTTCTTC
TRBD1	TRBV28	TRBJ1-5	few	CASRGAGTGASNQPQHF	TGTGCCAGCAGGGGTGCCGGGACAGGGGCTAGCAATCAGCCCCAGCATTTT
TRBD1	TRBV5-1	TRBJ2-1	.	CASSSYGQGNEQFF	TGCGCCAGCAGCTCATACGGACAGGGCAATGAGCAGTTCTTC
TRBD2	TRBV5-1	TRBJ2-7	.	CASSFSGFRDEQYF	TGCGCCAGCAGTTTTAGCGGGTTTAGGGACGAGCAGTACTTC
TRBD1	TRBV10-3	TRBJ1-6	.	CAISGGTGVGDSPLHF	TGTGCCATCAGTGGAGGGACAGGGGTAGGGGATTCACCCCTCCACTTT
TRBD2	TRBV27	TRBJ2-1	.	CASRKRLAGDYNEQFF	TGTGCCAGCAGAAAACGACTAGCGGGTGACTACAATGAGCAGTTCTTC
TRBD1	TRBV4-3	TRBJ1-2	.	CASSPYMGQGAGGYTF	TGCGCCAGCAGCCCCTACATGGGACAGGGGGCGGGTGGCTACACCTTC
TRBD2	TRBV2	TRBJ2-7	.	CASGGSSYEQYF	TGTGCCAGCGGCGGGAGCTCCTACGAGCAGTACTTC
TRBD1	TRBV4-1	TRBJ1-1	.	CASSQVRWTGGITEAFF	TGCGCCAGCAGCCAAGTAAGGTGGACAGGGGGGATTACTGAAGCTTTCTTT
.	TRBV28	TRBJ1-5	.	CASRVSPSQPQHF	TGTGCCAGCAGAGTTTCCCCTAGTCAGCCCCAGCATTTT
TRBD1	TRBV6-5	TRBJ2-5	few	CASRYRGQSETQYF	TGTGCCAGCAGGTATCGGGGACAGTCCGAGACCCAGTACTTC
.	TRBV5-1	TRBJ2-7	.	CASSLGDLSDKSYEQYF	TGCGCCAGCAGCTTGGGAGATCTTAGCGACAAGTCCTACGAGCAGTACTTC
.	TRBV19	TRBJ1-1	.	CASSIVAQGSTEAFF	TGTGCCAGTAGTATAGTAGCACAGGGTTCAACTGAAGCTTTCTTT
TRBD2	TRBV10-3	TRBJ2-1	.	CAIRDGRAAYNEQFF	TGTGCCATCAGGGACGGGAGGGCCGCCTACAATGAGCAGTTCTTC
TRBD1	TRBV28	TRBJ1-5	once	CASSLPGQVSRGQPQHF	TGTGCCAGCAGTTTACCGGGACAGGTCTCTCGAGGGCAGCCCCAGCATTTT
.	TRBV20-1	TRBJ1-2	few	CSASRGDGYTF	TGCAGTGCCTCTAGGGGCGATGGCTACACCTTC
.	TRBV5-1	TRBJ2-1	.	CASSLGTGFEQFF	TGCGCCAGCAGCTTAGGTACAGGGTTTGAGCAGTTCTTC
TRBD2	TRBV11-2	TRBJ2-7	.	CASSLGTSLRSYEQYF	TGTGCCAGCAGCTTAGGGACTAGCCTTCGCTCCTACGAGCAGTACTTC
TRBD1	TRBV2	TRBJ2-5	.	CASSRGTGGRETQYF	TGTGCCAGCTCTCGGGGGACAGGGGGAAGGGAGACCCAGTACTTC